This passage covers 6 T cell receptor beta chains from one sample sequenced in a study of blood T cell repertoires in COVID-19. Sequencing used immunoSEQ multiplex PCR; TCRdb keeps in-frame clones, though not all of them. Of around 140,000 clones listed, 85% to 90% are singletons. Sequences were obtained from peripheral blood. These TCRs come from a man in his 60s with COVID-19, enrolled during active disease.

The chain couples TRBV6-5 to TRBJ2-1; a possible D gene is TRBD1 (6 bases). This CDR3 has 15 amino acids. V was trimmed by 4 bases and J by 6 bases, leaving 16 bases between them. Germline CDR1 MNHEY, CDR2 SVGAGI. The CDR3: CASSFPTSGVNEQFF. The CDR3 DNA reads as TGTGCCAGCAGTTTCCCAACTTCAGGGGTCAATGAGCAGTTCTTC.

In its sample, this clone was seen a few times. V and J are TRBV19 and TRBJ1-4, with 7 bases aligning to TRBD1. The CDR3 sequence is 17 residues long. The ends lost 7 bases at V and 0 bases at J; junction bases unmatched: 11. Germline CDR1 LNHDA, CDR2 SQIVND (reference sequence). CDR3 DNA: TGTGCCAGTAATGGACGACAGGGACATGCAACTAATGAAAAACTGTTTTTT. Protein: CASNGRQGHATNEKLFF.

CDR3 nucleotides: TGTGCCAGCAGCCTGAACAGGCACGACGAGCAGTACTTC. Translation gives CASSLNRHDEQYF. The V and J genes are TRBV7-3 and TRBJ2-7, with D perhaps TRBD1 (5 bases). The CDR3 is made up of 13 amino acids. Germline CDR1 SGHTA, CDR2 FQGTGA. V lost 5 bases and J lost 5, with 13 bases in between.

The gene calls are TRBV5-1 and TRBJ1-2; a possible D gene is TRBD1 (5 bases). Germline values: CDR1 SGHRS, CDR2 YFSETQ. This CDR3 is built from 15 residues. The V gene lost 5 bases and the J gene lost 4 bases, with 18 bases spanning the gap. This CDR3 is CASRLDTPTSYGYTF. As DNA, the CDR3 is TGCGCCAGCAGGCTGGACACGCCGACTTCCTATGGCTACACCTTC.

V gene TRBV19 combines with J gene TRBJ1-1; D gene unclear. Trimming left V 5 bases short and J 0 bases short, with 7 bases between. The length of the CDR3 is 13 residues. The V gene's germline CDR1 is LNHDA and CDR2 SQIVND (reference sequence). CDR3 amino acids: CASSFSLNTEAFF. The CDR3 bases are TGTGCCAGTAGTTTCAGTTTGAACACTGAAGCTTTCTTT.

This clone was picked up one time. The V and J genes are TRBV7-9 and TRBJ2-4; no clear D. Germline CDR1 and CDR2: SEHNR and FQNEAQ (reference sequence). Trimming removed 6 bases from V and 1 base from J, with 13 bases in between. The CDR3 has 15 amino acids. Here the CDR3 DNA reads TGTGCCAGCAGAGAGAGAAACGATGCCAAAAACATTCAGTACTTC. The encoded protein is CASRERNDAKNIQYF.